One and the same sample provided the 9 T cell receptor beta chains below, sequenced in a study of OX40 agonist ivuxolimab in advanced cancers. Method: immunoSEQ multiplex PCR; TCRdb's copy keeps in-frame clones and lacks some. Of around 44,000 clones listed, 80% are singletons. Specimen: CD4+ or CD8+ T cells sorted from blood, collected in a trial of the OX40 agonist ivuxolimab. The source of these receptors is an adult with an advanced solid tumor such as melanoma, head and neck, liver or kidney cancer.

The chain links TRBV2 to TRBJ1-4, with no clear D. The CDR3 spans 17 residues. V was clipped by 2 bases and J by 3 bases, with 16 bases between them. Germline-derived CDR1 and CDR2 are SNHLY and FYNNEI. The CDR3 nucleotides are TGTGCCAGCAGTGAAAGTGTGTTGGGCAGTTCTAATGAAAAACTGTTTTTT. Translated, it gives CASSESVLGSSNEKLFF.

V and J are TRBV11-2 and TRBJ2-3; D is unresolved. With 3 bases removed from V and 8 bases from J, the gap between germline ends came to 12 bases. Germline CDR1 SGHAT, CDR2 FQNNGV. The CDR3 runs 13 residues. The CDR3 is CASSFQPETTQYF. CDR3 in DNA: TGTGCCAGCAGCTTCCAACCCGAAACTACGCAGTATTTT.

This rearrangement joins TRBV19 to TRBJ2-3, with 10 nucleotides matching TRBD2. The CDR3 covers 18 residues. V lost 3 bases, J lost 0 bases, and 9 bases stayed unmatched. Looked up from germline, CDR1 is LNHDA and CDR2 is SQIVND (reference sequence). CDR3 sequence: CASSIDISGRPSTDTQYF. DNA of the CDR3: TGTGCCAGTAGTATCGACATTAGCGGGAGGCCTAGCACAGATACGCAGTATTTT.

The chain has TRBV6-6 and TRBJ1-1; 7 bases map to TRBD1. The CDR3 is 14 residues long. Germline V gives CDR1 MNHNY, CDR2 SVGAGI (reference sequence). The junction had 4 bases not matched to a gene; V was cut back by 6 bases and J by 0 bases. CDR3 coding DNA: TGTGCCAGCAGCCCGGGACAGATGAACACTGAAGCTTTCTTT. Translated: CASSPGQMNTEAFF.

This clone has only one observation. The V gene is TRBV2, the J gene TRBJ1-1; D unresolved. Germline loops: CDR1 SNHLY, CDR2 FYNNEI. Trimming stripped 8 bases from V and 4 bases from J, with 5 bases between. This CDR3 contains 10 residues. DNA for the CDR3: TGTGCCAGCCTCACCACTGAAGCTTTCTTT. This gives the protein CASLTTEAFF. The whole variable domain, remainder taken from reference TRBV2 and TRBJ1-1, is EPEVTQTPSHQVTQMGQEVILRCVPISNHLYFYWYRQILGQKVEFLVSFYNNEISEKSEIFDDQFSVERPDGSNFTLKIRSTKLEDSAMYFCASLTTEAFFGQGTRLTVV.

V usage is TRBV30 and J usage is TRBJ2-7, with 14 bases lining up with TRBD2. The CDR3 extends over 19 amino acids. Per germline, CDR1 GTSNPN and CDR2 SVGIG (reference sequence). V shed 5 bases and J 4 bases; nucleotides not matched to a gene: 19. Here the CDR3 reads CAWGRSRTSGRTNPYEQYF. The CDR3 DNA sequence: TGTGCCTGGGGCCGAAGTCGGACTAGCGGGAGGACTAATCCATACGAGCAGTACTTC. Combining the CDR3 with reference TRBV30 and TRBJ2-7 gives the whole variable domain SQTIHQWPATLVQPVGSPLSLECTVEGTSNPNLYWYRQAAGRGLQLLFYSVGIGQISSEVPQNLSASRPQDRQFILSSKKLLLSDSGFYLCAWGRSRTSGRTNPYEQYFGPGTRLTVT.

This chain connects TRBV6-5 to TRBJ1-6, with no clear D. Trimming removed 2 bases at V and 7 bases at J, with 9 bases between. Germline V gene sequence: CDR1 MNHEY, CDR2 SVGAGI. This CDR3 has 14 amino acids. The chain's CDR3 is CASSYGWANSPLHF. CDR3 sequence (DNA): TGTGCCAGCAGTTACGGTTGGGCAAATTCACCCCTCCACTTT.

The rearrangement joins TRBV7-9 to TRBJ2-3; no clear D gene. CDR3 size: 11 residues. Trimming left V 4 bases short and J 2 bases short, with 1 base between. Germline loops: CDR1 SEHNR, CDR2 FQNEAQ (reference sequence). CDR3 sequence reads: CASSSTDTQYF. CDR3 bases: TGTGCCAGCAGCTCCACAGATACGCAGTATTTT.

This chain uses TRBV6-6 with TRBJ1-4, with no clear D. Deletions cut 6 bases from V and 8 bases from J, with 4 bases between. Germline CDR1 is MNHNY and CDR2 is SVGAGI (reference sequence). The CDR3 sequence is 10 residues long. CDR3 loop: CASSEEKLFF. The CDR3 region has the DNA TGTGCCAGCAGCGAGGAAAAACTGTTTTTT.